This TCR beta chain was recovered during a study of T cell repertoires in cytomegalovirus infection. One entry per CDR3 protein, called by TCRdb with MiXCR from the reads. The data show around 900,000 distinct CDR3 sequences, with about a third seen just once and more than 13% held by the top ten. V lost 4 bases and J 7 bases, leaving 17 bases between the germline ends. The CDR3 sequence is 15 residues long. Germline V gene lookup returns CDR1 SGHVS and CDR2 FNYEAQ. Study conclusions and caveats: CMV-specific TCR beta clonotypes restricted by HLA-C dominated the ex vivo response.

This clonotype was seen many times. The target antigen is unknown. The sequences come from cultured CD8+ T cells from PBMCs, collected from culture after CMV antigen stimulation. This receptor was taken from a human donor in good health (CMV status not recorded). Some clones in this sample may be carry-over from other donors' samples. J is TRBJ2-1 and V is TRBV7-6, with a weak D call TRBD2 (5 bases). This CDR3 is CASSYGVVRGNEQFF. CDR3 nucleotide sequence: TGTGCCAGCAGCTACGGGGTGGTTCGAGGGAATGAGCAGTTCTTC.